The clone carrying this TCR beta chain was seen only a few times. Antigen: not known. The sample comes from a study of molecular identifiers for immune sequencing clone quantification. The overall study: In replicates, the authors split RNA from roughly 20,000 or 100,000 naive CD8 cells five ways and sequenced four. Findings of the study overall: The share of molecules held by clones above 20 RNA copies was over 98% in effector cells and under 1% in naive cells.

Germline CDR1 SEHNR, CDR2 FQNEAQ (reference sequence). CDR3 length: 16 amino acids. J gave up 8 bases and V 5 bases, and 9 bases lay outside the gene matches. TCRdb called the PCR reads again in MiXCR, with one record for every CDR3 protein. The data contain 400,000 to 600,000 distinct CDR3 sequences, around 23% of them singletons. The rearrangement links TRBV7-9 to TRBJ2-1; 13 nucleotides match TRBD2. This clonotype was sampled from a human donor in good health. Some libraries in this study had Jurkat cell RNA spiked in. Sequences were obtained from naive CD8+ T cells from blood, with Jurkat cell RNA spiked in. Subset in this sample: FACS-sorted CD8+CD4-CCR7+CD45RA+ naive T cells. The CDR3 sequence: CASSPILAGGPHEQFF. The CDR3 nucleotides read TGTGCCAGCAGCCCGATACTAGCGGGGGGGCCCCATGAGCAGTTCTTC.